This T cell receptor beta chain was sequenced for a study of blood T cell repertoires in COVID-19. Looking at the study overall: Samples of COVID-19 (acute and convalescent) were obtained from the United States, Italy and Spain.

Trimming removed 0 bases at V and 4 bases at J, with 16 bases between. Germline CDR1 reads LGHNA; CDR2 reads YNFKEQ. The CDR3 has 17 amino acids. Clones were sequenced by immunoSEQ multiplex PCR, and TCRdb holds only the in-frame ones, with some missing. Counted here are 70,000 to 95,000 clones, 90% occurring once; the ten biggest clones make up roughly 1.5%. The material sequenced was peripheral blood. The chain couples TRBV4-2 to TRBJ1-3; D may be TRBD1 (6 bases). This TCR came from a human donor with active COVID-19. The donor label of this sample is uncertain. CDR3 region: CASSQDLRGSGGNTIYF. The CDR3 bases are TGTGCCAGCAGCCAAGATCTCAGGGGTTCGGGAGGAAACACCATATATTTT.